The 17 T cell receptor beta chains in this list originate from one sample, sequenced in a study of blood T cell repertoires in COVID-19. The data were produced by immunoSEQ multiplex PCR, yet TCRdb's version contains in-frame clones alone and is incomplete. Of tens of thousands of clones listed, roughly 83% are singletons. The sequencing sample was made of peripheral blood. The receptors stem from a human donor with active COVID-19. The donor label of this sample is uncertain.

This chain links TRBV20-1 with TRBJ2-7, with 7 bases aligning to TRBD2. The CDR3 runs to 11 residues. The trim removed 4 bases at V and 7 bases at J, leaving 4 bases unmatched. Germline-derived CDR1 and CDR2 are DFQATT and SNEGSKA (reference sequence). The CDR3 region has the DNA TGCAGTGCTATCTTGGGACTAGAGCAGTACTTC. As protein: CSAILGLEQYF.

This chain joins TRBV28 and TRBJ2-3; 8 bases agree with TRBD2. Trimming at V came to 5 bases and at J to 2 bases, leaving 3 bases not matched to a gene. CDR1 and CDR2 (germline): MDHEN, SYDVKM. The CDR3 has 14 residues. CDR3 region: CASSTSGATDTQYF. The CDR3 nucleotides read TGTGCCAGCAGTACTAGCGGAGCCACAGATACGCAGTATTTT.

This sequence joins TRBV12-5 and TRBJ1-4; TRBD1 aligns across 7 bases. The CDR3 covers 16 residues. The germline V gene has CDR1 LGHNT and CDR2 FRNRAP. The V segment lost 1 base and the J segment 0 bases; nucleotides outside the gene matches: 2. The CDR3, as DNA: TGTGCTAGTGGTTTGGGGGACAGCTCAACTAATGAAAAACTGTTTTTT. Residues: CASGLGDSSTNEKLFF.

V is TRBV11-2 and J is TRBJ2-7, with TRBD2 as a possible D gene (6 bases). This CDR3 has 13 residues. Germline CDR1 SGHAT, CDR2 FQNNGV. V lost 5 bases and J lost 4, with 12 bases in between. In DNA, the CDR3 is TGTGCCAGCAGCCCGGCTCGGGGGTACGAGCAGTACTTC. Its translation: CASSPARGYEQYF.

In its sample, this clone ranks as medium-sized. V and J are TRBV6-1 and TRBJ1-4, with a weak D call TRBD1 (6 bases). CDR3 length: 17 amino acids. Germline CDR1 MNHNS, CDR2 SASEGT. Trimming took 1 base from V and 0 from J, leaving 12 bases between them. CDR3 in DNA: TGTGCCAGCAGTGAAGGGTGGGGGACAACAACTAATGAAAAACTGTTTTTT. Translated, it gives CASSEGWGTTTNEKLFF.

The chain couples TRBV6-5 to TRBJ1-6; TRBD1 is a possible D gene (5 bases). V was clipped by 5 bases and J by 5 bases, with 13 bases between them. The CDR3 is 15 amino acids. CDR1 and CDR2 (germline): MNHEY, SVGAGI. CDR3 in amino acids: CASSPRTPDNSPLHF. The CDR3 DNA is TGTGCCAGCAGTCCAAGGACACCCGATAATTCACCCCTCCACTTT.

The chain has TRBV7-9 and TRBJ1-1, with D unclear. CDR3 length: 11 residues. With 11 bases removed from V and 6 bases from J, the gap between germline ends came to 13 bases. Germline CDR1 SEHNR, CDR2 FQNEAQ (reference sequence). The CDR3 loop is CAGERVAEAFF. The CDR3 bases are TGTGCCGGGGAGCGGGTGGCTGAAGCTTTCTTT. The full variable domain, rest sourced from reference TRBV7-9 and TRBJ1-1, is DTGVSQNPRHKITKRGQNVTFRCDPISEHNRLYWYRQTLGQGPEFLTYFQNEAQLEKSRLLSDRFSAERPKGSFSTLEIQRTEQGDSAMYLCAGERVAEAFFGQGTRLTVV.

The chain uses TRBV6-2 or TRBV6-3 and TRBJ2-2; 12 nucleotides agree with TRBD2. This CDR3 has 16 amino acids. V was pared by 5 bases and J by 7 bases, with 8 bases of the junction left unmatched. From germline, CDR1 is MNHEY and CDR2 SVGEGT. CDR3 protein: CASSGWTSGNGGELFF. The CDR3 region has the DNA TGTGCCAGCAGTGGCTGGACTAGCGGGAACGGCGGGGAGCTGTTTTTT.

CDR3 coding DNA: TGCACCAGCAGCCAACCGACTAGCAGTAAATACAATGAGCAGTTCTTC. Protein sequence: CTSSQPTSSKYNEQFF. The chain joins TRBV1 to TRBJ2-1; the table gives TRBD2 as D, unverified against the DNA. TRBV1 has pseudogene status. The CDR3 has 16 residues.

This chain uses TRBV10-3 with TRBJ2-3, with D possibly matching TRBD1 (6 bases). With 10 bases removed from V and 1 base from J, the gap between germline ends came to 15 bases. This CDR3 region has 14 residues. Germline CDR1 and CDR2: ENHRY and SYGVKD. The CDR3 sequence: CASRTVLGTDTQYF. In nucleotides, the CDR3 is TGTGCCAGCCGGACAGTTCTTGGCACAGATACGCAGTATTTT.

This clone appeared once. The chain links TRBV11-2 to TRBJ2-2; TRBD2 matches at 9 bases. The trim removed 5 bases at V and 7 bases at J, leaving 17 bases unmatched. The V gene's germline CDR1 is SGHAT and CDR2 FQNNGV. The CDR3 is 18 residues long. CDR3 coding DNA: TGTGCCAGCAGCAAAGGAGGGACTAGCTTTTTTCGGGGCGGGGAGCTGTTTTTT. Translation: CASSKGGTSFFRGGELFF.

J is TRBJ2-2 and V is TRBV28, with 12 bases fitting TRBD2. J lost 6 bases, V lost 3 bases, and 14 bases had no gene match. The CDR3 has 19 amino acids. From germline, CDR1 is MDHEN and CDR2 SYDVKM. The CDR3 is CASSLGRRLAGVLPGELFF. The CDR3 DNA is TGTGCCAGCAGTTTGGGTCGCCGACTAGCGGGAGTACTACCCGGGGAGCTGTTTTTT.

The chain uses TRBV11-3 and TRBJ2-2; D is uncertain. Germline CDR1 and CDR2: SGHNT and YENEEA. V lost 0 bases and J lost 4, with 12 bases in between. The CDR3 is 16 residues long. CDR3: CASSLEPAGSTGELFF. The CDR3 DNA follows: TGTGCCAGCAGCTTAGAGCCAGCAGGCAGCACCGGGGAGCTGTTTTTT.

The rearrangement joins TRBV7-2 to TRBJ1-1, with D possibly matching TRBD1 (6 bases). V gave up 5 bases and J gave up 0 bases, with 10 bases separating them. CDR3 size: 14 residues. The germline V gene has CDR1 SGHTA and CDR2 FQGNSA. The CDR3 region is CASSPGTLNTEAFF. The CDR3, as DNA: TGTGCCAGCAGCCCGGGGACACTGAACACTGAAGCTTTCTTT.

This rearrangement joins TRBV24-1 to TRBJ1-2; 9 bases map to TRBD1. With 4 bases clipped from V and 7 bases from J, the junction kept 6 bases outside the gene matches. There are 14 residues in the CDR3. Germline loops: CDR1 KGHDR, CDR2 SFDVKD. The CDR3 sequence: CATSDRDRVSGYTF. Written as DNA, the CDR3 is TGTGCCACCAGTGACCGGGACAGGGTGTCTGGCTACACCTTC.

Turning to this clone: A read error may account for a junction end that differs from germline. The chain is built from TRBV7-7 and TRBJ2-3, with a weak D call TRBD1 (6 bases). Germline values: CDR1 SSHAT, CDR2 FNYEAQ (reference sequence). This CDR3 comprises 13 residues. The CDR3 region is CASSLGGHDTQYF. The DNA of the CDR3 is TGTGCTAGCAGCTTAGGGGGACATGATACGCAGTATTTT.

The V gene is TRBV7-9, the J gene TRBJ2-3; TRBD2 might be the D (6 bases). CDR3 length: 16 amino acids. In germline, CDR1 is SEHNR, CDR2 FQNEAQ (reference sequence). V dropped 5 bases and J dropped 0 bases, with 15 bases sitting between them. The CDR3 nucleotides are TGTGCCAGCAGCCCTGGGCAGCGGGCCAGCACAGATACGCAGTATTTT. It is translated as CASSPGQRASTDTQYF.